The sequence of this T cell receptor beta chain was determined in a study of shared clonotypes between healthy human individuals (dated by TCRdb to about 2020). Background on the whole study: The cohort comprised two women and three men aged 18 to 49 years. Leukapheresis yielded between about 0.9 and 9 billion PBMCs per donor. To increase sequencing depth and limit assay-specific biases, different laboratories used diverse techniques to prepare libraries and sequence TCR repertoires. For each donor, three plates each were used for CD4 naive and CD4 memory, two plates were used for CD8 naive, and one plate was used for CD8 memory. To estimate repertoire size and how much clonotype sharing occurs between individuals, the study deeply sequenced the blood TCR repertoires of a handful of healthy adults.

The donors were healthy, HIV-negative adults who had no recently reported acute infections or vaccinations. Every donor was a Caucasian adult residing in Nashville, Tennessee, USA. CD8 memory samples were composed of magnetically selected CD45RO+ cells combined with CCR7-negative CD45RA+ effector memory (TemRA) cells. Blood was collected by leukapheresis, and PBMCs were isolated by Ficoll-Histopaque density gradient centrifugation and then cryopreserved in liquid nitrogen vapor phase. Purity and quantity of every magnetically sorted T cell population were checked by analytical flow cytometry. From each sorted fraction, genomic DNA was isolated and quantified by UV absorbance on a Nanodrop 2000c. The paper as a whole reports these results and caveats: Pairwise subsampling led to the expectation that sequencing depth would affect the degree of clonotype sharing among donors. Naive subsets generally had larger estimated clonotype richness than memory subsets did. Sampling was restricted to blood, and TCR repertoires in tissues likely differ from the TCR repertoires found in blood. Clonotypes shared by all four sorted-subset donors showed higher generation probabilities than non-shared clonotypes. The genetic and exposure-history diversity represented was limited by the small number of donors. Even with the large sequencing depth, rarefaction of the sorted-subset datasets indicated that sequencing was incomplete. When a handful of donors were compared, the shared fraction of clonotypes was around 5% for naive CD4, approximately 3.3% for naive CD8, more than 2% for memory CD4, and 0.35% to 0.5% for memory CD8.

Worth noting for this clone: The antigen it binds to is not known. The sample holds no much larger clone one base away, and base qualities are not on file. Additional DNA sequences in this sample encode the identical CDR3.

Using the deep immunoSEQ assay, multiplex PCR amplified TCR CDR3 regions from genomic DNA. Extracted genomic DNA from each cell subset was spread evenly across all wells of several immunoSEQ 96-well plates, with each plate serving as a replicate. Each replicate PCR for sorted subsets received approximately 220 ng genomic DNA, equal to 30,000 or so T cell genomes. Purified libraries were measured with a Qubit 3.0 fluorometer, size-checked on a Bioanalyzer 2100, and measured again with the KAPA Library Quantification kit. Every immunoSEQ 96-well plate was sequenced on a dedicated single-read 150-cycle Illumina NextSeq 550 flow cell. Under the source paper's analysis protocol: Because the immunoSEQ output included only junctional sequences and no quality scores, the filtering could not be the same as the filtering used for full-length reads. To assign V/J genes and CDR3, sequences were annotated against IMGT germline references using PyIR, a Python wrapper for IgBLAST v1.9. Any read was removed if the V/J assignment was weak (E-value above 1e-6), the CDR3 was missing, or the read contained stop codons, out-of-frame junctions, or ambiguous translated residues. V3J clonotypes were defined as sequences sharing an identical inferred V gene, J gene, and CDR3 amino acid sequence. Percentage overlap between repertoires was calculated by dividing the number of shared unique clonotypes by the size of the smaller repertoire. Three approaches were used to assess repertoire richness: RTK rarefaction, the Chao1 estimator, and Recon v2.1 estimates of unobserved clonotypes. OLGA was used to compute generation probabilities for all TCRbeta clonotypes that the gDNA method yielded from several donors. The immuneACCESS repertoire file appears here via TCRdb, limited to in-frame rearrangements. These files lack a portion of the clones; in checked studies, under half of the deficit traces to unresolved V genes, and the cause of the others is not known. V and J calls and clone size are those listed in that table; D and trimming were worked out from the DNA. For this sample there are around 95,000 clones; around two thirds appear just once. Of the sample, 35% to 55% is held by the ten largest clones.

V and J are truncated by 6 bases and 0 bases respectively, leaving an intervening sequence of 8 bases. Spanning cysteine to phenylalanine, the CDR3 consists of 13 amino acids. Only CDR3 DNA remains: 39 bases, in frame from the first base. Taken from the germline V gene, the CDR1 and CDR2 loops are MGHRA and YSYEKL. Sequenced sample: memory CD8+ T cells sorted from blood. The sample's cell subset or site label, in plain terms: CD45RO+ cells pooled with CCR7-negative TemRA cells. The chain employs TRBV4-1 and TRBJ1-1; the D region possibly corresponds to TRBD1 (5 bases align). This TCR derives from a man aged 30-40 years in good health. The DNA sequence follows: TGCGCCAGCAGTCGACAGATGAACACTGAAGCTTTCTTT. The resulting protein is CASSRQMNTEAFF.